Reported below is one T cell receptor (beta chain). This record belongs to a study of blood T cell repertoires in COVID-19. The overall study: Specimens from acute and convalescent COVID-19 originated in the United States, Italy and Spain. PBMCs, B-cell-depleted T cells, or T cells provided the cDNA or gDNA that made up the material.

In germline, CDR1 is SGHNT, CDR2 YYREEE (reference sequence). The CDR3 length is 13 residues. Trimming pared 2 bases from V and 7 bases from J, leaving 10 bases between. Original data processing: Reference gene primer amplification gave nucleated cell count estimates. TCRdb's copy holds only in-frame clones and misses some; the assay was immunoSEQ multiplex PCR. V and J calls and clone size follow that table, whereas D and trimming were derived from the DNA. The data show about 45,000 clones, with approximately 91% seen just once and approximately 6% held by the top ten. The receptor was isolated from a human donor in a cohort sampled during active COVID-19. Sequencing was performed on peripheral blood. The chain couples TRBV5-4 to TRBJ2-1; a possible D gene is TRBD2 (5 bases). CDR3 DNA sequence: TGTGCCAGCAGCTTTAACGGGATGAATGAGCAGTTCTTC. Its protein product is CASSFNGMNEQFF.